The entry below gives a single T cell receptor (beta chain) sequence along with its context. A library of TCRbeta sequences, prepared with unique molecular identifiers, was generated. TCRdb processed the PCR reads anew with MiXCR; each CDR3 protein has one entry. The top ten clones hold approximately 3.8% of a sample with a few hundred thousand distinct CDR3 sequences, 20% of them seen once. V was clipped by 6 bases and J by 4 bases; unmatched bases: 8. Germline V gene sequence: CDR1 DFQATT, CDR2 SNEGSKA (reference sequence). The CDR3 contains 15 residues. This entry belongs to a study of T-cell reconstitution after alpha-beta-depleted transplantation in children.

This TCR was recovered from a human donor who donated a stem cell graft to a child with acute myeloid leukemia. The material was PBMCs from the stem cell graft donor, obtained from the stem cell graft. V usage is TRBV20-1 and J usage is TRBJ2-4; 11 bases match TRBD2. Written as DNA, the CDR3 is TGCAGTGCCGTCGTAGCGGGAGGGCCTAAAAACATTCAGTACTTC. The encoded protein is CSAVVAGGPKNIQYF.